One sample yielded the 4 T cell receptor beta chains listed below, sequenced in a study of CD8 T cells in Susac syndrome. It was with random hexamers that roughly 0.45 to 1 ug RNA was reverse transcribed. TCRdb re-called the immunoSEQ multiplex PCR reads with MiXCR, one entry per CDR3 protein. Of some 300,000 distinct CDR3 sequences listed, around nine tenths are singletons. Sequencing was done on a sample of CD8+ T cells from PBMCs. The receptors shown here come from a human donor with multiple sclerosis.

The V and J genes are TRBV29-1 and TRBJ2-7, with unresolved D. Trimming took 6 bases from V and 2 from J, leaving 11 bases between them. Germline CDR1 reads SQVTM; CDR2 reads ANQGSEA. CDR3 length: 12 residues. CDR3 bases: TGCAGCGTCGTCTCGCGGCCCTACGAGCAGTACTTC. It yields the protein CSVVSRPYEQYF.

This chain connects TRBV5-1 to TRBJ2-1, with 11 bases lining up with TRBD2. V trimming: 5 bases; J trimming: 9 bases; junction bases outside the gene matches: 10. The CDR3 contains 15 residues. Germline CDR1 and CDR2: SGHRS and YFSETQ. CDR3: CASRHTSGGIGEQFF. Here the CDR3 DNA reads TGCGCCAGCAGGCATACTAGCGGGGGAATAGGTGAGCAGTTCTTC.

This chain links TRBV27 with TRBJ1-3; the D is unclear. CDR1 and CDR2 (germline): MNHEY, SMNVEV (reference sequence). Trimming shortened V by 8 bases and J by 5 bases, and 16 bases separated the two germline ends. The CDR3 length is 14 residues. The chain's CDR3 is CASSERGRRNTIYF. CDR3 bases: TGTGCCAGCTCTGAACGGGGTAGAAGAAACACCATATATTTT.

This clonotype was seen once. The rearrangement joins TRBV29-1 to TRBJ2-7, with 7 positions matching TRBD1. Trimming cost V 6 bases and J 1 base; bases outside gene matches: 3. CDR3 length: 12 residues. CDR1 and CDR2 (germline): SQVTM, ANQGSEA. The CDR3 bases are TGCAGCGTGACAGGGCTTTCCTACGAGCAGTACTTC. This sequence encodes CSVTGLSYEQYF.